The sequence of this T cell receptor beta chain was determined in a study of long-term antiretroviral therapy in people with HIV. V gave up 4 bases and J gave up 3 bases, with 16 bases separating them. The CDR3 length is 15 residues. Germline-derived CDR1 and CDR2 are SGHTS and YDEGEE. It was version v3.0 of the immunoSEQ assay that was run at survey level. Using immunoSEQ multiplex PCR, the repertoire was profiled, and TCRdb retains in-frame clones only, with some absent. The sample includes 20,000 to 25,000 clones, approximately 76% seen only once; the top ten take around 10%. This sequence joins TRBV5-8 and TRBJ2-5; D is perhaps TRBD1 (6 bases). The material was unsorted PBMCs, obtained 1.1 years before starting antiretroviral therapy. This TCR derives from a woman between 40 and 55 years old with HIV. CDR3 sequence reads: CASSLPGTWEETQYF. In DNA form, the CDR3 reads TGTGCCAGCAGCCTGCCCGGGACATGGGAAGAGACCCAGTACTTC.